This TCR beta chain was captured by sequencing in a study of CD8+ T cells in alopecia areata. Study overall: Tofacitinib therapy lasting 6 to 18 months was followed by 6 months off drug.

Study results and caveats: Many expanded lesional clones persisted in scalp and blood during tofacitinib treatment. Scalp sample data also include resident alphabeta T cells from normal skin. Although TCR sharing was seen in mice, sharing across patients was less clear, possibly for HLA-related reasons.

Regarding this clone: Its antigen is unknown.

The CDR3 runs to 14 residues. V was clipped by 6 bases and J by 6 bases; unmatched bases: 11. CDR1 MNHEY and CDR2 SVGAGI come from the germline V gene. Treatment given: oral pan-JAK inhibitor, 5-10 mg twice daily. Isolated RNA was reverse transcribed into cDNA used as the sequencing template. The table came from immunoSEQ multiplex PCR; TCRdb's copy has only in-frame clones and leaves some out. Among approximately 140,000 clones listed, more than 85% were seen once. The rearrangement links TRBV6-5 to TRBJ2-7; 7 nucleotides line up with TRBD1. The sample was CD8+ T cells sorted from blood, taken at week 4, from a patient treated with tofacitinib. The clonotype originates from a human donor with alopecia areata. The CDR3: CASSPTTGSVEQYF. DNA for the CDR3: TGTGCCAGCAGCCCAACGACAGGGAGCGTCGAGCAGTACTTC.